This entry lists 28 T cell receptor beta chains sequenced from one sample in a study of blood T cell repertoires in COVID-19. Here immunoSEQ multiplex PCR was the method, and the copy in TCRdb shows in-frame clones only, minus some. This table has roughly 400,000 clones, around 91% appearing once. Sequencing used PBMCs or T cells enriched from blood (not recorded which). The source is a young man who had recovered from COVID-19.

The chain has TRBV19 and TRBJ1-3; TRBD1 aligns across 9 bases. Losses at the gene ends were 5 bases for V and 4 bases for J; bases not matched to a gene: 15. CDR1 LNHDA and CDR2 SQIVND come from the germline V gene (reference sequence). CDR3 length: 18 residues. CDR3 residues: CASSSTGQGISVGNTIYF. CDR3 coding DNA: TGTGCCAGTAGTTCAACCGGACAGGGGATATCAGTAGGAAACACCATATATTTT.

The J gene is TRBJ1-1, the V gene TRBV10-3; 8 bases fit TRBD1. Germline CDR1 and CDR2: ENHRY and SYGVKD. The CDR3 spans 16 residues. The ends lost 2 bases at V and 0 bases at J; junction bases unmatched: 5. As DNA, the CDR3 is TGTGCCATCAGTGAGGCCCGGACAGGGATGAACACTGAAGCTTTCTTT. Translation gives CAISEARTGMNTEAFF.

The genes are TRBV4-1 and TRBJ1-2; possible D gene TRBD1, 6 bases. Trimming removed 0 bases at V and 1 base at J, with 21 bases between. CDR1 is MGHRA and CDR2 is YSYEKL in the germline V gene. CDR3 length equals 19 residues. The CDR3 loop is CASSQDREQGRMINYGYTF. CDR3 bases: TGCGCCAGCAGCCAAGATAGGGAACAGGGTAGGATGATTAACTATGGCTACACCTTC.

The V call is TRBV5-1, the J call TRBJ1-5; D gene uncertain. Germline V gives CDR1 SGHRS, CDR2 YFSETQ. With 0 bases removed from V and 0 bases from J, the gap between germline ends came to 10 bases. This CDR3 is 16 amino acids long. CDR3: CASSLGGQHSNQPQHF. CDR3 bases: TGCGCCAGCAGCTTGGGCGGGCAGCATAGCAATCAGCCCCAGCATTTT.

V is TRBV4-1 and J is TRBJ2-2; D is uncertain. Trimming left V 1 base short and J 4 bases short, with 10 bases between. The CDR3 has 15 residues. Germline loops: CDR1 MGHRA, CDR2 YSYEKL. Here the CDR3 reads CASSQGRRSTGELFF. The CDR3 coding sequence is TGCGCCAGCAGCCAAGGTCGAAGGAGCACCGGGGAGCTGTTTTTT.

The J gene is TRBJ1-1, the V gene TRBV30, with 8 bases fitting TRBD1. Germline loops: CDR1 GTSNPN, CDR2 SVGIG (reference sequence). This CDR3 contains 13 residues. The junction had 3 bases not matched to a gene; V was cut back by 5 bases and J by 1 base. The CDR3 loop reads CAWDGTGNTEAFF. Written as DNA, the CDR3 is TGTGCCTGGGACGGGACAGGGAACACTGAAGCTTTCTTT.

This clone showed up just a few times. The rearrangement links TRBV28 to TRBJ2-2; TRBD2 might be the D (6 bases). Germline CDR1 reads MDHEN; CDR2 reads SYDVKM. CDR3 length: 15 residues. The V end was cut by 7 bases, the J end by 4 bases, with 16 bases between. Here the CDR3 reads CASKEGNWVTGELFF. DNA of the CDR3: TGTGCCAGCAAGGAGGGAAACTGGGTCACCGGGGAGCTGTTTTTT.

This chain links TRBV6-5 with TRBJ2-7; 7 nucleotides line up with TRBD1. This CDR3 spans 14 amino acids. The J segment lost 2 bases and the V segment lost 6 bases, leaving 7 bases of the junction unmatched. CDR1 MNHEY and CDR2 SVGAGI come from the germline V gene. The CDR3 DNA sequence: TGTGCCAGCAGAAGGACAGGCGATCCCTACGAGCAGTACTTC. Translating it yields CASRRTGDPYEQYF.

V is TRBV20-1 and J is TRBJ2-5; a possible D gene is TRBD1 (5 bases). This CDR3 comprises 11 residues. CDR1 is DFQATT, CDR2 SNEGSKA, per germline (reference sequence). V was shortened by 8 bases and J by 0 bases, with 7 bases between the two germline ends. CDR3 bases: TGCAGTCCAGGGCACCAAGAGACCCAGTACTTC. Translated: CSPGHQETQYF.

The chain is built from TRBV27 and TRBJ2-7; 7 bases map to TRBD2. Germline CDR1 MNHEY, CDR2 SMNVEV (reference sequence). Germline trimming cut 2 bases from V and 2 bases from J; bases unmatched to any gene: 9. This CDR3 spans 16 amino acids. CDR3 coding DNA: TGTGCCAGCAGTTTAAGGCTAGCGGAGGCACCCTACGAGCAGTACTTC. It translates to CASSLRLAEAPYEQYF.

V and J are TRBV2 and TRBJ2-5, with 9 nucleotides matching TRBD1. J gave up 5 bases and V 0 bases, and 10 bases lay outside the gene matches. The CDR3 sequence is 17 residues long. Germline V gene data show CDR1 as SNHLY and CDR2 as FYNNEI. The CDR3 loop reads CASSEAGTGPRGETQYF. CDR3 DNA sequence: TGTGCCAGCAGTGAAGCGGGGACAGGGCCCAGGGGGGAGACCCAGTACTTC.

This clone was counted between two and nine times. The chain links TRBV9 to TRBJ2-7; 7 nucleotides line up with TRBD1. The CDR3 totals 13 residues. Trimming at V came to 0 bases and at J to 5 bases, leaving 2 bases not matched to a gene. The V gene's germline CDR1 is SGDLS and CDR2 YYNGEE. The CDR3 protein is CASSVETGNEQYF. For the CDR3, the DNA is TGTGCCAGCAGCGTAGAGACAGGGAACGAGCAGTACTTC.

This clone was observed a handful of times. The chain joins TRBV24-1 to TRBJ1-2, with 9 bases fitting TRBD1. With 9 bases clipped from V and 8 bases from J, the junction kept 9 bases outside the gene matches. Germline V gene sequence: CDR1 KGHDR, CDR2 SFDVKD. The CDR3 totals 13 residues. In DNA, the CDR3 is TGTGCCACCTCCGACAGGGGGGGAAACGGCTACACCTTC. It codes for CATSDRGGNGYTF.

This clone was recorded once. CDR3 loop: CASSPRQGTDTIYF. Here the CDR3 DNA reads TGCGCCAGCAGCCCTCGACAGGGGACGGACACCATATATTTT. The chain is built from TRBV5-1 and TRBJ1-3, with 8 bases that match TRBD1. The germline V gene encodes CDR1 SGHRS and CDR2 YFSETQ. The V segment lost 4 bases and the J segment 8 bases; nucleotides outside the gene matches: 8. The CDR3 covers 14 residues.

V gene TRBV16 combines with J gene TRBJ2-7, with 8 bases fitting TRBD1. This CDR3 contains 15 residues. Germline values: CDR1 KGHSY, CDR2 FQNENV. Trimming at V came to 2 bases and at J to 2 bases, leaving 5 bases not matched to a gene. In nucleotides, the CDR3 is TGTGCCAGCAGCCAAAGACAGGGGTTGGCCTACGAGCAGTACTTC. Its translation is CASSQRQGLAYEQYF.

The sample holds a few counts of this clone. The CDR3 carries no conserved terminal phenylalanine or tryptophan, so it likely arises from a read error. The DNA is omitted, as the CDR3 cannot be located on it reliably, and the CDR3 follows TCRdb's listing. The V gene is TRBV4-1, the J gene TRBJ2-3; the D segment call TRBD2 is taken from the table without a DNA check. The CDR3 spans 12 residues, counting both ends. CDR1 MGHRA and CDR2 YSYEKL come from the germline V gene. The CDR3 protein is CASSQGLAALSV.

This chain joins TRBV27 and TRBJ2-7; 12 bases line up with TRBD2. This CDR3 comprises 15 residues. Germline V CDR1 and CDR2: MNHEY, SMNVEV (reference sequence). The J segment lost 3 bases and the V segment lost 5 bases, leaving 5 bases of the junction unmatched. This CDR3 reads CASSSPSGRVYEQYF. In DNA form, the CDR3 reads TGTGCCAGCAGTAGCCCTAGCGGGAGGGTCTACGAGCAGTACTTC.

This clone appeared a single time. The chain has TRBV5-4 and TRBJ2-3, with no clear D. V lost 5 bases, J lost 0 bases, and 7 bases lay in between. Germline CDR1 SGHNT, CDR2 YYREEE (reference sequence). The CDR3 sequence is 13 residues long. The CDR3 bases are TGTGCCAGCAGAACTTATAGCACAGATACGCAGTATTTT. It is translated as CASRTYSTDTQYF.

The J gene is TRBJ1-4, the V gene TRBV28; maybe TRBD1 (6 bases). The CDR3 extends over 14 amino acids. Germline assignment: CDR1 MDHEN and CDR2 SYDVKM. Trimming took off 2 bases at V and 5 bases at J, with 9 bases between the two ends. CDR3 region: CASSLDRGNEKLFF. In nucleotides, the CDR3 is TGTGCCAGCAGTTTAGATAGGGGGAATGAAAAACTGTTTTTT.

This sequence joins TRBV12-5 and TRBJ1-5; D is unresolved. V lost 3 bases to trimming and J lost 5 bases, with 14 bases between them. The germline CDR1 and CDR2 sequences are LGHNT and FRNRAP. This CDR3 contains 15 residues. The CDR3 nucleotides are TGTGCTAGTGGTTTAGGCACGGGTGAGCATCAGCCCCAGCATTTT. This sequence encodes CASGLGTGEHQPQHF.

This clone came up a few times. This chain joins TRBV19 and TRBJ2-5, with a tentative D call TRBD2 (6 bases). Trimming shortened V by 3 bases and J by 1 base, and 21 bases separated the two germline ends. CDR3 size: 18 residues. The V gene's germline CDR1 is LNHDA and CDR2 SQIVND (reference sequence). In nucleotides, the CDR3 is TGTGCCAGTAGTATCACGGTTGCATCGGTTAGCGGCCAAGAGACCCAGTACTTC. Its translation: CASSITVASVSGQETQYF.

This sequence joins TRBV30 and TRBJ1-1; 8 positions match TRBD1. Per the germline V gene, CDR1 is GTSNPN and CDR2 is SVGIG (reference sequence). The CDR3 contains 14 residues. J lost 5 bases, V lost 2 bases, and 7 bases had no gene match. CDR3 sequence reads: CAWSLQGAGTEAFF. CDR3 nucleotides: TGTGCCTGGAGTCTCCAGGGGGCGGGAACTGAAGCTTTCTTT.

This chain uses TRBV19 with TRBJ2-5; TRBD2 matches 7 bases. This CDR3 is 16 amino acids long. V lost 2 bases, J lost 5 bases, and 11 bases stayed unmatched. The germline V gene has CDR1 LNHDA and CDR2 SQIVND (reference sequence). CDR3: CASSISLAAIWETQYF. The CDR3 DNA sequence: TGTGCCAGTAGTATAAGCCTAGCGGCCATTTGGGAGACCCAGTACTTC.

The chain carries TRBV19 and TRBJ2-3; 13 nucleotides agree with TRBD2. There are 16 residues in the CDR3. In germline, CDR1 is LNHDA, CDR2 SQIVND (reference sequence). V was clipped by 6 bases and J by 5 bases; unmatched bases: 8. CDR3 protein: CASSTGLAGVGDTQYF. The CDR3 DNA follows: TGTGCCAGTAGCACCGGACTAGCGGGAGTGGGAGATACGCAGTATTTT.

This chain connects TRBV7-9 to TRBJ1-4, with 7 bases identical to TRBD1. V was clipped by 5 bases and J by 6 bases; unmatched bases: 6. There are 14 residues in the CDR3. In germline, CDR1 is SEHNR, CDR2 FQNEAQ (reference sequence). Written as DNA, the CDR3 is TGTGCCAGCAGCACCGGGACAGCTTATGAAAAACTGTTTTTT. Translated, it gives CASSTGTAYEKLFF.

V gene TRBV7-8 combines with J gene TRBJ2-7; 12 nucleotides line up with TRBD2. Germline V lookup: CDR1 SGHVS, CDR2 FQNEAQ. The CDR3 consists of 15 residues. Trimming removed 4 bases from V and 6 bases from J; junction bases left unmatched: 7. Here the CDR3 reads CASSWLAGGPGEQYF. DNA of the CDR3: TGTGCCAGCAGCTGGCTAGCGGGAGGGCCCGGCGAGCAGTACTTC.

The chain recombines TRBV9 with TRBJ2-2; 7 nucleotides align to TRBD2. With 0 bases clipped from V and 5 bases from J, the junction kept 4 bases outside the gene matches. Germline V gives CDR1 SGDLS, CDR2 YYNGEE. The CDR3 covers 15 residues. CDR3 in DNA: TGTGCCAGCAGCGTAGGGGCGGGAGAGACCGGGGAGCTGTTTTTT. It translates to CASSVGAGETGELFF.

In its sample, this clone was seen once. V gene TRBV27 combines with J gene TRBJ2-3, with TRBD1 as a possible D gene (6 bases). The CDR3 is made up of 14 amino acids. V lost 5 bases to trimming and J lost 6 bases, with 15 bases between them. Per germline, CDR1 MNHEY and CDR2 SMNVEV (reference sequence). The CDR3 is CASSPWTVLDTQYF. DNA for the CDR3: TGTGCCAGCAGTCCATGGACAGTCTTGGATACGCAGTATTTT.